A selection of T cell receptor beta chains follows, all from one sample in a study of T cell responses to AZD1222 COVID-19 vaccine. The assay was immunoSEQ multiplex PCR, and TCRdb's table has in-frame clones only and misses some. Counted here are about 140,000 clones, approximately 90% occurring once; the ten biggest clones make up approximately 2.8%. The material was peripheral blood, obtained 28 days after the second AZD1222 dose. The receptors were gathered from an adult who received the AZD1222 COVID-19 vaccine. CDR3s include the opening cysteine and the closing phenylalanine or tryptophan.

j_call v_call cdr3_aa
TRBJ1-2 TRBV28 CASSLGRSGGYTF
TRBJ1-3 TRBV7-2 CASSFAVASRFSGNTIYF
TRBJ1-6 TRBV16 CASSQLKGGLLSPLHF
TRBJ2-5 TRBV30 CAWSVGSGNQETQYF
TRBJ1-2 TRBV5-4 CASGGLTGANYGYTF
TRBJ1-5 TRBV19 CASSIEPGGEQPQHF
TRBJ2-7 TRBV6-5 CASRSLADEQYF
TRBJ1-2 TRBV28 CASSFRDGYTF
TRBJ1-2 TRBV7-9 CASSLYRDQEGYTF
TRBJ2-7 TRBV6-5 CASSYGDPYEQYF
TRBJ2-7 TRBV10-3 CAISVGLAGGYNYEQYF
TRBJ2-2 TRBV7-2 CASSLRVQGDGELFF
TRBJ2-1 TRBV5-1 CASSLFGDPTYNEQFF
TRBJ1-2 TRBV6-5 CCSRQNYGYTF